This T cell receptor beta chain was sequenced for a study of T cell responses to AZD1222 COVID-19 vaccine. On this clone itself: Its antigen is currently unknown.

Profiling relied on immunoSEQ multiplex PCR, and the TCRdb table lists in-frame clones only, not all of them. The sample shows 150,000 or so clones, roughly 88% of them seen only once. Germline V lookup: CDR1 SGHDT, CDR2 YYEEEE. The CDR3 loop spans 13 amino acids. With 0 bases removed from V and 2 bases from J, the gap between germline ends came to 5 bases. Overall study results and limits: Dominant at 160-218 and 743-854, vaccine-associated CD4 TCRs also spanned spike. The study found Spike-specific TCR breadth and depth rose after two AZD1222 doses.

The chain joins TRBV5-6 to TRBJ1-2; D is unclear. This specimen consisted of peripheral blood, obtained on day 0 of AZD1222 vaccination. This clonotype originated in an adult in good health. This CDR3 reads CASSLAGNYGYTF. The CDR3 DNA sequence: TGTGCCAGCAGCTTGGCCGGGAACTATGGCTACACCTTC.